A selection of T cell receptor beta chains follows, all from one sample in a study of T cell responses to AZD1222 COVID-19 vaccine. The table came from immunoSEQ multiplex PCR; TCRdb's copy has only in-frame clones and leaves some out. The repertoire holds 140,000 or so clones, with around 84% as singletons. Sequenced here: peripheral blood, sampled 28 days after the second AZD1222 dose. The origin of the receptors is an adult who received the AZD1222 COVID-19 vaccine. CDR3s include the opening cysteine and the closing phenylalanine or tryptophan. D genes are given only for firm matches. Clone size is stated in some rows and not others, as once, few, many or a class when expanded.

v_gene,d_gene,abundance,j_gene,CDR3nt,CDR3aa
TRBV21-1,-,few,TRBJ2-3,TGTGCCAGCAGCAAAGTGGAACGGGAGCAGGCCCGGACAGATACGCAGTATTTT,CASSKVEREQARTDTQYF
TRBV10-3,TRBD2,-,TRBJ2-7,TGTGCCATCAGTACGCCTAGCGGGAGCTACGAGCAGTACTTC,CAISTPSGSYEQYF
TRBV2,-,-,TRBJ1-3,TGTGCCAGCACCCTACAGATTAGCTCTGGAAACACCATATATTTT,CASTLQISSGNTIYF
TRBV2,-,-,TRBJ2-3,TGTGCCAGCAGTTACCGGGGGGATACGCAGTATTTT,CASSYRGDTQYF
TRBV18,TRBD2,-,TRBJ2-1,TGTGCCAGCTCACCTGGGCTAGCGGGGTCAGGTGAGCAGTTCTTC,CASSPGLAGSGEQFF
TRBV11-2,-,-,TRBJ2-2,TGTGCCAGCAGCTCGATCGGGACCGCGAACACCGGGGAGCTGTTTTTT,CASSSIGTANTGELFF
TRBV11-2,-,-,TRBJ2-2,TGTGCCAGCAGGCAGGGAGCGAACACCGGGGAGCTGTTTTTT,CASRQGANTGELFF
TRBV21-1,-,-,TRBJ2-5,TGTGCCAGCAGCAACCGAACCGGGACTAGCGGCGAGACCCAGTACTTC,CASSNRTGTSGETQYF
TRBV29-1,TRBD2,few,TRBJ2-7,TGCAGCGTCGCTAGCGGCCTCTCCTACGAGCAGTACTTC,CSVASGLSYEQYF
TRBV5-1,-,-,TRBJ2-6,TGCGCCAGCAGCCCCTCCTGGTCTGGGGCCAACGTCCTGACTTTC,CASSPSWSGANVLTF
TRBV4-1,TRBD2,-,TRBJ2-7,TGCGCCAGCAGCCAAGAAGGTAGCGGGGACCCCCGGGGGTACGAGCAGTACTTC,CASSQEGSGDPRGYEQYF
TRBV7-2,TRBD2,-,TRBJ2-5,TGTGCCAGCAGCTCCCTTCCTATCCTAGCGGGGGCACAAGAGACCCAGTACTTC,CASSSLPILAGAQETQYF
TRBV5-1,TRBD1,-,TRBJ1-4,TGCGCCAGCAGCCCACAGGGGTCTAATGAAAAACTGTTTTTT,CASSPQGSNEKLFF
TRBV10-1,TRBD2,-,TRBJ2-1,TGCGCCAGCAGTGATAGTCGACTAGCGGGGAGCTATGAGCAGTTCTTC,CASSDSRLAGSYEQFF
TRBV2,-,once,TRBJ2-1,TGTGCCAGCAATGATGCGGGCAATGAGCAGTTCTTC,CASNDAGNEQFF
TRBV6-6,-,-,TRBJ1-2,TGTGCCAGCAGTTACTCGGCGGAAGGCTACACCTTC,CASSYSAEGYTF
TRBV11-2,-,-,TRBJ2-7,TGTGCCAGCAGCTTCCCCAACTCCTACGAGCAGTACTTC,CASSFPNSYEQYF
TRBV2,TRBD1,-,TRBJ2-7,TGTGCCAGCAGTCGCAGGGGGCGCGACGAGCAGTACTTC,CASSRRGRDEQYF
TRBV28,TRBD1,few,TRBJ1-4,TGTGCCAGCAGTTTCATCCGGGACAGGGATAAAAAACTGTTTTTT,CASSFIRDRDKKLFF
TRBV9,TRBD1,-,TRBJ1-2,TGTGCCAGCAGCCCCACCCCAGGGGGTGAATCTAACTATGGCTACACCTTC,CASSPTPGGESNYGYTF
TRBV11-2,-,-,TRBJ1-1,TGTGCCAGCAGCCCGCAGATAATGAACACTGAAGCTTTCTTT,CASSPQIMNTEAFF
TRBV4-1,-,-,TRBJ2-3,TGCGCCAGCAGCCCCGCCCCAACAGATACGCAGTATTTT,CASSPAPTDTQYF
TRBV6-5,-,-,TRBJ1-5,TGTGCCAGCAGTTACCGGCCTGGGGGGAATCAGCCCCAGCATTTT,CASSYRPGGNQPQHF
TRBV3-1/TRBV3-2,TRBD1,-,TRBJ2-7,TGTGCCAGCAGCCAAGAAAACCCCGGTGGGAAGGGGGCTTACTACGAGCAGTACTTC,CASSQENPGGKGAYYEQYF
TRBV5-6,-,-,TRBJ1-6,TGTGCCAGCAGCTTGGCCTCATGGGATTCACCCCTCCACTTT,CASSLASWDSPLHF
TRBV10-2,-,-,TRBJ2-3,TGCGCCAGCGCAGCCACAGATACGCAGTATTTT,CASAATDTQYF
TRBV19,-,-,TRBJ2-1,TGTGCCAGCACAACCGCCCATGAGCAGTTCTTC,CASTTAHEQFF
TRBV7-9,-,once,TRBJ1-2,TGTGCCAGCAGCTTAGGAGTTTCCAACTATGGCTACACCTTC,CASSLGVSNYGYTF
TRBV6-7,TRBD2,-,TRBJ2-1,TGTGCCAGCAGCCCGGGACTAGCGGGGGTCAGCTCCTACAATGAGCAGTTCTTC,CASSPGLAGVSSYNEQFF